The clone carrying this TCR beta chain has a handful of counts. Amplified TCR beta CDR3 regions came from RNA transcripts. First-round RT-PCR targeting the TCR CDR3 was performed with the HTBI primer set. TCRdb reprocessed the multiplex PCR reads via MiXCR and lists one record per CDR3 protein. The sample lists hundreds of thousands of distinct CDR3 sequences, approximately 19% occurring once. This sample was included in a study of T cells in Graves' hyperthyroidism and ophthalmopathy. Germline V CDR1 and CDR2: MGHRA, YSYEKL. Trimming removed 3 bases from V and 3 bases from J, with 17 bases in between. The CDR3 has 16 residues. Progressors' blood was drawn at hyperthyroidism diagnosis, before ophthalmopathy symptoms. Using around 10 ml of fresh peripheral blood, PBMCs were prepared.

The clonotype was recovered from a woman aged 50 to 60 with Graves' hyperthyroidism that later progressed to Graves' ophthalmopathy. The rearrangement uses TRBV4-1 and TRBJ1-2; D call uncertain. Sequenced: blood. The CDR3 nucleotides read TGCGCCAGCAGCCACCACAGAAAAGGGTCTGACTATGGCTACACCTTC. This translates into CASSHHRKGSDYGYTF.